The sequence of this T cell receptor beta chain was determined in a study of technical replicates of blood from a handful of donors. V shed 4 bases and J shed 6 bases, with 14 bases lying between them. The length of the CDR3 is 13 residues. Germline V gene data show CDR1 as SGHDT and CDR2 as YYEEEE. Assay: immunoSEQ multiplex PCR; the TCRdb copy retains only in-frame clones and omits some. In the table there are 68,000 or so clones, 95% to 97% of which are singletons. V is TRBV5-6 and J is TRBJ2-7, with D perhaps TRBD2 (6 bases). The specimen sequenced was T cells isolated from PBMCs. This receptor was obtained from a human donor in good health. The CDR3 DNA reads TGTGCCAGCAGCCGTTTATCGGGAGTCGAGCAGTACTTC. Protein sequence: CASSRLSGVEQYF.